This entry concerns a single TCR beta chain. Its antigen is unknown. Measured with immunoSEQ multiplex PCR; TCRdb has only the in-frame clones, and not every one. The profile shows 15,000 to 20,000 clones, 60% to 85% of them singletons. Indicated time point: recipient sample about 28 days before transplant, after cytoreduction. The sample originates from a study of T cell clonotyping in hematopoietic cell transplantation. General study results and limits: At the given depth, recipient repertoires were over 95% de novo clonotypes.

This CDR3 has 15 residues. Germline CDR1 is MNHEY and CDR2 is SMNVEV (reference sequence). The trim removed 5 bases at V and 12 bases at J, leaving 12 bases unmatched. This TCR was sampled from a man aged 55 to 70 with acute myeloid leukemia. Some clones in this sample may be carry-over from other donors' samples. Specimen: peripheral blood mononuclear cells, collected before stem cell transplant. This chain links TRBV27 with TRBJ1-6; TRBD1 aligns across 8 bases. CDR3 protein: CASSTGQVEFRPLHF. CDR3 DNA sequence: TGTGCCAGCAGTACGGGACAGGTCGAATTCAGACCCCTCCACTTT.